The TCR beta chain described here comes from a study of cytomegalovirus exposure and HLA in healthy donors (dated by TCRdb to the late 2010s). Notes on the research overall: In an earlier analysis of 450 to 750 of the donors, roughly 300 Gb of sequence data and 117 million unique TCR beta sequences from about 179 million T cells were reported. About 280 gigabases of sequencing data and around 85 million unique TCR sequences made up an early release that covered around 640 HLA-typed donors. The later analysis used no new phenotypic data to find candidate immune exposures, relying instead on TCR beta sequences and their occurrence across donors. On average, around 230,000 unique TCR beta nucleotide sequences were sequenced per donor among a few hundred genotyped donors of the cohort, with 15% to 20% of those sequences being non-productive. HLA typing covered class I and class II loci at four-digit resolution. A separate validation cohort of roughly 130 different subjects was used in addition to the 666-subject first cohort. Genome-wide SNP genotypes for about 55% of the roughly 670 donors were used in a later genetic analysis, which treated that subset as a discovery cohort. In a later analysis, previously published TCR beta repertoires from some 640 donors were re-analyzed and high-resolution HLA genotyping was added so that TCR occurrence patterns could be studied. An earlier analysis of nearly 600 of the donors applied high-throughput TCR beta sequencing to assess whether each TCR beta V gene segment acted as functional or pseudogenic. High-throughput TCR immunosequencing, statistical association of individual TCRs with disease status, and machine learning were combined to predict cytomegalovirus infection status. Five DR-DQ haplotypes were treated as single units for association and clustering because of strong linkage in the cohort. Typing coverage varied by locus: roughly 629-630 donors for A, B, C, DRB1 and DQB1; approximately 520 for DQA1; around 570 for DPA1; more than 450 for DPB1. Using immunosequencing, the study profiled T cell repertoires from 500 to 800 subjects and related those repertoires to cytomegalovirus serostatus. Of the 350 to 400 genotyped donors, approximately 80% fell in the genetic ancestry cluster associated with self-reported Caucasian donors. The study aimed to test whether cataloging public T cell receptors could reveal signatures of past pathogen exposure. All discovery cohort repertoires had been generated on a single sequencing platform. Donor age, sex, ethnicity and CMV serostatus were collected together with the repertoire data.

The cohort consisted of hundreds of healthy bone marrow donors. At the time of sampling, all cohort members were nominally healthy, though unrecorded immune exposures were likely present. The donor was CMV seronegative and was included in the group of 352 seronegative cohort members. Every donor gave a peripheral blood sample, and the peripheral blood mononuclear cells from that sample were used for TCR beta sequencing. The Qiagen DNeasy Blood Extraction Kit was used to extract genomic DNA from the blood cell samples. Concerning this clone itself: Its binding antigen is unknown.

What the study reported, not specific to this receptor: Most TCR sequences were seen in very few donors, while some public TCRs were found in many individuals. In an earlier analysis of around 600 of the donors, most TCR beta V segments were observed in productive rearrangements about 87% or about 30% of the time, broadly matching IMGT annotations. In a later analysis, 16,951 TCR beta sequences were associated with specific HLA alleles at a false discovery rate of 0.05. The authors suggested that the approach could potentially be generalized to other disease states and immunological phenotypes. Several of the top co-occurrence clusters appeared to be linked to parvovirus B19, influenza, CMV and Epstein-Barr virus, according to a later analysis. The cohort was sequenced for TCR beta chains only, and without alpha or paired-chain data the features that could be detected were limited. In a later genetic analysis, fewer N-insertions in productive TCRs were reported among donors in an Asian-associated ancestry cluster than the approximately 630-donor mean. Because HLA typing was unavailable for some donors at each locus, only the typed subset was used in association tests. The earlier analysis of 450 to 700 of the donors excluded roughly 16 rarely observed V segments, including chromosome 9 orphons, because counts were too low. A further reported finding was that TCR beta sequences accurately predicted the HLA-A and HLA-B alleles for most subjects in the first cohort. In a later genetic analysis, a missense DCLRE1C variant was associated with V-gene and J-gene trimming of TCR beta chains, and the association was replicated in an independent cohort. Three of the identified cytomegalovirus-associated TCR beta chains were confirmed in vitro to be specific for cytomegalovirus antigens. Some IMGT-functional V segments, including TRBV6-2 and TRBV6-3, could not be told apart with the 87-base-pair reads, so those segments were excluded. Presence/absence analyses assumed roughly uniform sequencing depth across donors, an assumption that may not hold. A later analysis found that TCR association rates varied across HLA loci, with DRB1 alleles showing the most associated TCRs and HLA-C alleles the fewest. A cluster of highly shared sequence variants was judged likely to represent a technical artifact of the sequencing pipeline. When HLA alleles, especially DR and DQ, strongly co-occurred, TCR associations were difficult to assign to individual alleles. The classifier was reported to diagnose cytomegalovirus status with high specificity and sensitivity in both the original cohort and the validation cohort. CMV serostatus was the only immune exposure information available for the cohort. Correlated functional status among segregating V segments might be attributable to linkage disequilibrium, but an unknown experimental factor could not be ruled out. In the study, some 160 TCR beta chains were listed as associated with cytomegalovirus. A later analysis found that most CMV-associated TCR beta chains appeared HLA-restricted, with HLA associations seemingly driven largely by CMV exposure. A later analysis found that HLA-associated TCR beta chains were more clonally expanded and had lower generation probabilities than equally common non-associated chains.

Libraries were made using the immunoSEQ multiplex PCR assay. The multiplex PCR relied on a mix of 60 forward primers for TCR Vbeta segments and 13 reverse primers for TCR Jbeta segments. The CDR3 region of rearranged TCR beta genes was amplified from genomic DNA by a multiplex PCR assay. The amplified TCR beta libraries were sequenced on the Illumina HiSeq System as 87-base-pair reads. Turning to the authors' computational methods: A later analysis tallied around 82 million unique TCR beta chains across the 666 repertoires, and some 12 million of those chains were shared by two or more donors. A nearest-neighbor algorithm error-corrected the raw reads and collapsed the reads into unique sequences, merging closely related sequences to remove PCR and sequencing errors. CDR3 sequences were aligned to IMGT reference sequences to assign V, D and J gene segments. For a sequence to be retained, at least a six-nucleotide match to both a V gene segment and a J gene segment was required. A rearrangement counted as productive if the CDR3 had no stop codons and remained in frame with V and J, and every other rearrangement counted as non-productive. Following IMGT convention, CDR3 was defined as the stretch from the second conserved V-encoded cysteine to the conserved J-encoded phenylalanine. Sequences without an unambiguous match to a single V gene segment were excluded from the earlier analysis of a few hundred of the donors. An earlier analysis of 587 of the donors classified V segments as functional when productive rearrangements were above 56.7% and as segregating when the standard deviation between donors was above 5%. A statistical classification framework was developed to diagnose cytomegalovirus status using the catalog of TCR beta chain sequences. V and J gene assignment, in a later analysis, came from comparing TCR nucleotide sequences with IMGT/GENE-DB human TR gene sequences. The TCRdist pipeline was used in a later analysis to assign CDR3 sequences and most-parsimonious VDJ recombination scenarios. In a later analysis, each TCR beta chain was defined by its CDR3 amino acid sequence together with its V-gene family, and reads without a unique V-gene family were excluded. To address suspected cross-contamination and a sequencing artifact, a later analysis removed 592 highly shared, low-generation-probability nucleotide sequences. In a later analysis, a clonal expansion index for each public chain was calculated from normalized within-repertoire ranks of inferred template counts. In a later analysis, generation probabilities were computed with a VDJ recombination model fitted to out-of-frame rearrangements, and the resulting probabilities were checked against IGoR. Hypergeometric tests were used in a later analysis to score TCR-TCR, TCR-HLA and TCR-CMV co-occurrence, with a repertoire-size bias correction applied to the TCR pairs. To estimate false discovery rates, a later analysis permuted the HLA or CMV assignments 20 times. In a later analysis, co-occurring TCRs were grouped using DBSCAN, and TCRdist sequence similarity was added for clustering within HLA-allele-positive subsets. Repertoires with fewer than 30,000 or more than 120,000 public chains, plus five repertoires with anomalous nucleotide sharing, were excluded from co-occurrence clustering. Not all clones reach the TCRdb copy of this immuneACCESS table, which keeps in-frame sequences only. Checked studies attribute under half of the gap to unresolved V genes and leave the rest unexplained. Clone size and V and J calls were adopted from that table, with D and trimming inferred from the DNA. In this sample's table one finds about 140,000 clones. Of the sample, 2% to 2.5% falls within the top ten clones.

CDR1 MDHEN and CDR2 SYDVKM were looked up in the germline V gene. V is reduced by 2 bases and J by 0 bases, leaving a spacing of 10 bases between them. Including the terminal cysteine and phenylalanine, the CDR3 comprises 15 residues. Here the CDR3 DNA is all that survives: 45 bases in frame from base 1. This sequence originates from a woman between 18 and 29 years old in good health and CMV-seronegative. The chain is assembled from TRBV28 and TRBJ2-5; TRBD2 could be the D gene, as 6 bases match. The sample taken for sequencing was PBMCs. The CDR3 protein: CASSLGGNYQETQYF. The nucleotide sequence is TGTGCCAGCAGTTTAGGAGGGAACTACCAAGAGACCCAGTACTTC.